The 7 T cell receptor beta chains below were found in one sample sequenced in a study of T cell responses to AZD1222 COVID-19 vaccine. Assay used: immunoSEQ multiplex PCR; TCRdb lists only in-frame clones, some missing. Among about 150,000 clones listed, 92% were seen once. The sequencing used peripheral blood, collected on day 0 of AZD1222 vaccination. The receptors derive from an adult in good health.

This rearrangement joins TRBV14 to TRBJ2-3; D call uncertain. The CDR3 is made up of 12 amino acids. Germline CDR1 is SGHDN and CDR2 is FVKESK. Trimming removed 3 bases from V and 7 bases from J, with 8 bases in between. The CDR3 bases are TGTGCCAGCAGCCAGCCTACGAATACGCAGTATTTT. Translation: CASSQPTNTQYF.

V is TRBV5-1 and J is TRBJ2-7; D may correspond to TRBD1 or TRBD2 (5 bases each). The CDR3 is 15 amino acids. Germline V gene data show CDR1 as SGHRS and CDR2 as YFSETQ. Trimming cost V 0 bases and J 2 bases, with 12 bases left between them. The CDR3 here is CASSLVSGTTYEQYF. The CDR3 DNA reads TGCGCCAGCAGCTTGGTCTCGGGGACCACCTACGAGCAGTACTTC.

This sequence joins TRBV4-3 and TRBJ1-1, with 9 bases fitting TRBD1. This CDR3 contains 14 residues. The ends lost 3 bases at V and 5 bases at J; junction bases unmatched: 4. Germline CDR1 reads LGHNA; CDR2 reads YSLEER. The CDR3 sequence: CASSHGTGRTEAFF. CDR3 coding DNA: TGCGCCAGCAGCCACGGGACAGGGCGGACTGAAGCTTTCTTT.

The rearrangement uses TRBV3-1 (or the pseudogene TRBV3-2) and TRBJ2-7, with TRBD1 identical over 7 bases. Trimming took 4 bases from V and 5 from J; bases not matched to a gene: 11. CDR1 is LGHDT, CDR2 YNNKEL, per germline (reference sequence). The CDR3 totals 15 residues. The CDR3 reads CASSRMIVTGDEQYF. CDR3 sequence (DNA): TGTGCCAGCAGCCGCATGATTGTCACAGGGGACGAGCAGTACTTC.

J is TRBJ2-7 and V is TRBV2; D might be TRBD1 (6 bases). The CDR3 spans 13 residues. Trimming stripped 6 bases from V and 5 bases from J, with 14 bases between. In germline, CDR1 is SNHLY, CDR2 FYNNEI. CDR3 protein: CASSFTGSHEQYF. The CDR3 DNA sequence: TGTGCCAGCAGCTTTACAGGGAGCCACGAGCAGTACTTC.

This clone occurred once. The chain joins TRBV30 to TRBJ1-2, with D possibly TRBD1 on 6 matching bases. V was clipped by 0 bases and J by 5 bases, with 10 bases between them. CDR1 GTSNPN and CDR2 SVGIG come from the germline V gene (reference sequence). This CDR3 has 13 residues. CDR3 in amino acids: CAWSVGGPYGYTF. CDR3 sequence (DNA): TGTGCCTGGAGTGTAGGGGGGCCATATGGCTACACCTTC.

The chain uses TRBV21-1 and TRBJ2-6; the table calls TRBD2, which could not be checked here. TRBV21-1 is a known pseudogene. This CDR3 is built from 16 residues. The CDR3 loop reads CASSKGHRSGANVLTF. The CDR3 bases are TGTGCCAGCAGCAAAGGGCATCGGAGTGGGGCCAACGTCCTGACTTTC.